This TCR beta chain was observed in a study of CD8 T cells in Susac syndrome. The overall study: Clinically active disease was present in more than five of the sequenced Susac syndrome patients. Roughly eight of these patients were in remission. Whole-study findings and limits: That the number of individuals in its TCR sequencing and HLA analysis was relatively small was acknowledged by the study.

Recently defined diagnostic criteria for definite or probable disease were fulfilled by Susac syndrome patients. This clonotype appeared once. The antigen remains unidentified. V lost 4 bases and J lost 2, with 17 bases in between. CDR1 is MDHEN, CDR2 SYDVKM, per germline. The CDR3 spans 16 residues. Reverse transcription of about 0.5 to 1 ug RNA was carried out with random hexamers. Across 54 Vbeta and 13 Jbeta, TCR beta CDR3 was amplified with immunoSEQ multiplex PCR. TCRdb reprocessed the immunoSEQ multiplex PCR reads via MiXCR and lists one record per CDR3 protein. The sample records roughly 84,000 distinct CDR3 sequences, roughly 96% being singletons.

The sequence was collected from a human donor with Susac syndrome. V usage is TRBV28 and J usage is TRBJ2-5; perhaps TRBD1 as D (6 bases). What was sequenced was CD8+ T cells from PBMCs. CDR3 sequence reads: CASSYTQTGLQETQYF. DNA of the CDR3: TGTGCCAGCAGTTACACCCAAACAGGGTTGCAAGAGACCCAGTACTTC. The entire variable domain, with the rest obtained from reference TRBV28 and TRBJ2-5, is as follows: DVKVTQSSRYLVKRTGEKVFLECVQDMDHENMFWYRQDPGLGLRLIYFSYDVKMKEKGDIPEGYSVSREKKERFSLILESASTNQTSMYLCASSYTQTGLQETQYFGPGTRLLVL.